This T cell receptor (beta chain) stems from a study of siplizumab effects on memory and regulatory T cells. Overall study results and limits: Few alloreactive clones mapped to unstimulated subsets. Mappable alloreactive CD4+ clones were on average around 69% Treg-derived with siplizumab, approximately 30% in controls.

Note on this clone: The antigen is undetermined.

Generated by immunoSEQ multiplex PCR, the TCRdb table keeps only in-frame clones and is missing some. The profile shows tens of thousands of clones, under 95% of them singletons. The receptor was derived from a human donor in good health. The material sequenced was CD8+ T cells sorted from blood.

The chain's CDR3 is CASSPGTGGNQPQHF. CDR3 nucleotide sequence: TGTGCCAGCAGCCCCGGGACAGGGGGCAATCAGCCCCAGCATTTT. V is TRBV6-5 and J is TRBJ1-5; 10 positions agree with TRBD1. CDR1 and CDR2 from the germline V gene are MNHEY and SVGAGI. Germline trimming cut 6 bases from V and 2 bases from J; bases unmatched to any gene: 4. CDR3 length equals 15 residues.